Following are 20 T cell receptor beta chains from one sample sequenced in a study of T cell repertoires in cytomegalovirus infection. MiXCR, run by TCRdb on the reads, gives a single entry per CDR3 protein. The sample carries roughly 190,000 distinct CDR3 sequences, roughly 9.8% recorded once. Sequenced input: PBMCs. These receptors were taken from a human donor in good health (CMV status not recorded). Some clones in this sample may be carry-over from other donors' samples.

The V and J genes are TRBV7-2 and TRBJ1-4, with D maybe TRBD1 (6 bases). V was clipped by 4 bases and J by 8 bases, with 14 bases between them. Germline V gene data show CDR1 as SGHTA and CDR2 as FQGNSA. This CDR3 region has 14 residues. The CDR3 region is CASSSLQGIEKLFF. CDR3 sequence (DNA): TGTGCCAGCAGCTCTTTACAGGGAATCGAAAAACTGTTTTTT.

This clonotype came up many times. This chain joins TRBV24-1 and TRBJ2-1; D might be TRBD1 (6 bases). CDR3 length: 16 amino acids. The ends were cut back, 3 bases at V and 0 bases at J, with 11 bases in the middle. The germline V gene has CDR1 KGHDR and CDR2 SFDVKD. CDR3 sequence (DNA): TGTGCCACCAGTGATCCCGACAGGAACTCCTACAATGAGCAGTTCTTC. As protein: CATSDPDRNSYNEQFF.

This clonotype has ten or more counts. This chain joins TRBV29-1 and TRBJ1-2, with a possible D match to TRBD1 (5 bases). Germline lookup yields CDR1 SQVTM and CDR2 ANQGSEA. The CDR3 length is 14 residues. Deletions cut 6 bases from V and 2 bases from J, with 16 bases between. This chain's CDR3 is CSVGLLQGNYGYTF. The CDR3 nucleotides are TGCAGCGTCGGTCTTCTCCAGGGAAACTATGGCTACACCTTC.

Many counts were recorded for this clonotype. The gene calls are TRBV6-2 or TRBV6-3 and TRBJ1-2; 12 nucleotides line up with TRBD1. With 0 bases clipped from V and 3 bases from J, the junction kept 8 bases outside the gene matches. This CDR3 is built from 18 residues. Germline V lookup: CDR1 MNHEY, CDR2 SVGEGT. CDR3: CASSYSIPGTGGDYGYTF. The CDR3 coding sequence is TGTGCCAGCAGTTACTCGATACCCGGGACAGGGGGCGACTATGGCTACACCTTC.

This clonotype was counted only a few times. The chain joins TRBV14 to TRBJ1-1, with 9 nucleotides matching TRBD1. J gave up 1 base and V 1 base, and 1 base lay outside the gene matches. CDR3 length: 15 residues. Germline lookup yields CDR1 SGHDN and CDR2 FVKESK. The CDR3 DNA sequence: TGTGCCAGCAGCCAAGCGGACAGGGGGAACACTGAAGCTTTCTTT. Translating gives CASSQADRGNTEAFF.

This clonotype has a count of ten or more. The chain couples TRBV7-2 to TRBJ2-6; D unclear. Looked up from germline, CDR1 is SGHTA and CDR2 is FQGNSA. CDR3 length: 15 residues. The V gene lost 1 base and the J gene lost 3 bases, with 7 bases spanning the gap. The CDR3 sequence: CASSLEGHGANVLTF. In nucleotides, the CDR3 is TGTGCCAGCAGCTTAGAGGGTCATGGGGCCAACGTCCTGACTTTC.

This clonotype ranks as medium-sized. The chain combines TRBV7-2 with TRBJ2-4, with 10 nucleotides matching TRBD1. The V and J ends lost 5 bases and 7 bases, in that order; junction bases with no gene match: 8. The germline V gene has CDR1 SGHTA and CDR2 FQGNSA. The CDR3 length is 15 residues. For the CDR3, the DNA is TGTGCCAGCAGCGTCGGGACAGGGGCACGGAACATTCAGTACTTC. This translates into CASSVGTGARNIQYF.

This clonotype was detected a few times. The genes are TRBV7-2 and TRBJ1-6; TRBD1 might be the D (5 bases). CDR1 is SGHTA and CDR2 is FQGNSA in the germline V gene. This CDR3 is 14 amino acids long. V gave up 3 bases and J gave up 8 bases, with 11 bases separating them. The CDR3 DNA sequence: TGTGCCAGCAGCTTCCAGGGATTGGATTCACCCCTCCACTTT. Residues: CASSFQGLDSPLHF.

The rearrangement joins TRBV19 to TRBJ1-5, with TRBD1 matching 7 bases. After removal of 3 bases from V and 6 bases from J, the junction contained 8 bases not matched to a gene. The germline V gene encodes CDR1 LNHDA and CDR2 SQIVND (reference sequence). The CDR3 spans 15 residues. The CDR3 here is CASSIPQGIGQPQHF. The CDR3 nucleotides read TGTGCCAGTAGTATTCCACAGGGGATTGGTCAGCCCCAGCATTTT.

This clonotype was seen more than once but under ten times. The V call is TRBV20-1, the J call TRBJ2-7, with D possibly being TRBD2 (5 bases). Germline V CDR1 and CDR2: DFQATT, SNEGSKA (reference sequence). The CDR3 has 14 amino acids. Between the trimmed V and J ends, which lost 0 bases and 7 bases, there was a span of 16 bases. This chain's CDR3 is CSARDLDSPGEQYF. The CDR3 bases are TGCAGTGCTAGAGATCTAGATTCCCCGGGGGAGCAGTACTTC.

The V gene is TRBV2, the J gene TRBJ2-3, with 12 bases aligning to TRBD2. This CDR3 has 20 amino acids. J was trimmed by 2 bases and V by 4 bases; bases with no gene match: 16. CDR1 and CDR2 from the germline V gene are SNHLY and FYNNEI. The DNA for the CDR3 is TGTGCCAGCAGTGCCTCACTAGCGGGGGGCCCCCCTAGATTCACAGATACGCAGTATTTT. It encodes CASSASLAGGPPRFTDTQYF.

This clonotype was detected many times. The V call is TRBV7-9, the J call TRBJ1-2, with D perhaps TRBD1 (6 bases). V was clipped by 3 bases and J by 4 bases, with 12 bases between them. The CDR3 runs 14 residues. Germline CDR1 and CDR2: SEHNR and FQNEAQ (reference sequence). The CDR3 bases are TGTGCCAGCAGCTTCGAACAGGGCGGCTATGGCTACACCTTC. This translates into CASSFEQGGYGYTF.

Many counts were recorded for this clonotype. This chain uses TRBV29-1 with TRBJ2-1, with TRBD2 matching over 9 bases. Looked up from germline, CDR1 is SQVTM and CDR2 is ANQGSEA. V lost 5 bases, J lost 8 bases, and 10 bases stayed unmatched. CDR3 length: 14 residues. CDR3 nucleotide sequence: TGCAGCGTTCAGGGTCTAGCGGGGCTATATGAGCAGTTCTTC. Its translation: CSVQGLAGLYEQFF.

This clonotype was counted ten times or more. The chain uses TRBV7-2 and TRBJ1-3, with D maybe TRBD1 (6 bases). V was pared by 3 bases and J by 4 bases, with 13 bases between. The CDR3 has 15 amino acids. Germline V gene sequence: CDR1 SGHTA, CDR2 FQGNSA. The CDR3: CASSFQTGTGNTIYF. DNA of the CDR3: TGTGCCAGCAGCTTCCAAACAGGGACCGGAAACACCATATATTTT.

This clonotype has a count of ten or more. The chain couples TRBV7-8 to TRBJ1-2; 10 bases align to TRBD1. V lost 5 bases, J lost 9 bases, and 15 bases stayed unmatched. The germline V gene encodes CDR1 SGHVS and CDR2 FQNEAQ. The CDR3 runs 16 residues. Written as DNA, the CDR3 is TGTGCCAGCAGCCCGTGGGACAGGGGAATTGGTTTAAGCTACACCTTC. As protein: CASSPWDRGIGLSYTF.

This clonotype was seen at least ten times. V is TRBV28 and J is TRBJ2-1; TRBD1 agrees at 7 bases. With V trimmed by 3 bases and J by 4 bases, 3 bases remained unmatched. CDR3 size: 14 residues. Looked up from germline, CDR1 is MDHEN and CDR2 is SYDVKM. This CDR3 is CASSFAGGYNEQFF. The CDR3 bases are TGTGCCAGCAGTTTCGCAGGGGGATACAATGAGCAGTTCTTC.

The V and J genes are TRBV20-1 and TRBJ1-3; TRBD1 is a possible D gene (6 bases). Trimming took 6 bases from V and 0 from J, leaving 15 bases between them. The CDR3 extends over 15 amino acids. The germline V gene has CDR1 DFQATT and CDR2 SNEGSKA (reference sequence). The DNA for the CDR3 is TGCAGTGCCACACGACAGGCTCACTCTGGAAACACCATATATTTT. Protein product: CSATRQAHSGNTIYF.

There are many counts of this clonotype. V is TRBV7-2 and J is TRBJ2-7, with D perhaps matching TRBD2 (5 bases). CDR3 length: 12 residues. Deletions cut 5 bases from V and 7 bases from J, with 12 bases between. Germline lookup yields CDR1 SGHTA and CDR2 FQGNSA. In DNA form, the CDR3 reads TGTGCCAGCAGCATATCGAGGGAGGAGCAGTACTTC. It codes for CASSISREEQYF.

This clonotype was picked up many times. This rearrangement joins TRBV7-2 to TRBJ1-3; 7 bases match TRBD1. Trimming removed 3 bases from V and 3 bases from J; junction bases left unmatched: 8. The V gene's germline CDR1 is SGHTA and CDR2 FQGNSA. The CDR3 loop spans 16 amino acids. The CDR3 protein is CASSFFLGQDGNTIYF. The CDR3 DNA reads TGTGCCAGCAGCTTTTTTCTCGGACAGGATGGAAACACCATATATTTT.

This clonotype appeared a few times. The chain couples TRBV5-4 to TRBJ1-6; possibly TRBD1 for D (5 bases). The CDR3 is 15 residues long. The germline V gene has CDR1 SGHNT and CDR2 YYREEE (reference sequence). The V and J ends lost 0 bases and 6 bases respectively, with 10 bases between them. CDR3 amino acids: CASSLAGDSNSPLHF. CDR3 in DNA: TGTGCCAGCAGCTTGGCCGGAGACAGTAATTCACCCCTCCACTTT.